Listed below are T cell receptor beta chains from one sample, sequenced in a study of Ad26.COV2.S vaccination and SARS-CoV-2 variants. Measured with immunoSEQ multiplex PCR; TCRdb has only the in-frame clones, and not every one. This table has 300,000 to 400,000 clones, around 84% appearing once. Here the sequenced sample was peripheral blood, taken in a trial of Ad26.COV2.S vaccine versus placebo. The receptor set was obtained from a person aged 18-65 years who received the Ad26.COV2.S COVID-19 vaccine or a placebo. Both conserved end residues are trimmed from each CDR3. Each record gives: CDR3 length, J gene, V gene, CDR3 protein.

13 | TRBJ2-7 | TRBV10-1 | ASSEGLGGSYEQY
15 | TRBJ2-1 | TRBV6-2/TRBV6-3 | ASSYSIQGFGYNEQF
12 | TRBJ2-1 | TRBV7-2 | ASSPQVGNSGQF
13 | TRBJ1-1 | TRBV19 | ASSPTGSLVTEAF
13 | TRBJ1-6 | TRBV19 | ASEAGQGNNSPLH
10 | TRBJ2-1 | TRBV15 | ATGTSHNEQF
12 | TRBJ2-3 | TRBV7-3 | ASSPLATADTQY
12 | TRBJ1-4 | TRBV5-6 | ASSLEGYNEKLF
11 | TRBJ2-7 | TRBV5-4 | ASSLETTYEQY
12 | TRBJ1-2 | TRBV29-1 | SVSGQFADYGYT
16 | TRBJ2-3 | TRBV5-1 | ASSPRGFHGGFTDTQY